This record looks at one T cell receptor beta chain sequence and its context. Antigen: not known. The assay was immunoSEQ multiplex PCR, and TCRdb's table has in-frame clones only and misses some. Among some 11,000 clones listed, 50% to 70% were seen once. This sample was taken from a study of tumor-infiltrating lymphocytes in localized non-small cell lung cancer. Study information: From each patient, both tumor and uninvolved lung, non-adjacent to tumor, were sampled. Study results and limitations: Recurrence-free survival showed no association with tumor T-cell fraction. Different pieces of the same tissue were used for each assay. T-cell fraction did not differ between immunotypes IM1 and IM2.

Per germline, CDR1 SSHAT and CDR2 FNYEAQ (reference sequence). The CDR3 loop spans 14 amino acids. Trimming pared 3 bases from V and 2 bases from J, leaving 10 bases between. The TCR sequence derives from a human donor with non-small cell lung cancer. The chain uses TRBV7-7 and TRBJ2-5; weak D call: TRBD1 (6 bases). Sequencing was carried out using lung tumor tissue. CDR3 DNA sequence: TGTGCCAGCAGCTTGACGACAGGTCAAGAGACCCAGTACTTC. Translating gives CASSLTTGQETQYF.